The source of this T cell receptor beta chain is a study of T cell responses to AZD1222 COVID-19 vaccine. The data were produced by immunoSEQ multiplex PCR, yet TCRdb's version contains in-frame clones alone and is incomplete. Here the sample spans 110,000 to 150,000 clones, about 90% being singletons. The CDR3 contains 15 residues. The germline gives CDR1 SGHDT, CDR2 YYEEEE. The V end lost 1 base, the J end lost 6 bases, and 17 bases lay between the germline ends. The specimen comprised peripheral blood, sampled on day 0 of AZD1222 vaccination. The sequence was collected from an adult in good health. The chain recombines TRBV5-6 with TRBJ2-7; D is possibly TRBD1 (7 bases). DNA for the CDR3: TGTGCCAGCAGCTTGTTGGCAGGGGGGTTAGGCGAGCAGTACTTC. Its protein product is CASSLLAGGLGEQYF.